This T cell receptor beta chain was sequenced during a study of blood T cell repertoires in COVID-19 (dated by TCRdb to 2019 to 2021). Notes on the research overall: The collaborator samples originated in the United States, Italy and Spain and spanned the acute and convalescent phases of COVID-19. The samples were drawn from the first 160 participants of the ongoing ImmuneRACE study and from 1,254 subjects provided by 6 global collaborators. Where available, HLA class I and class II types were taken from metadata supplied by the sample provider and were not determined by assay-based typing. The repertoires were made available in a free public database intended to serve as a resource for research on the immune response to SARS-CoV-2. The sample metadata nearly always contained a de-identified subject ID, COVID-19 status, age in years and sex. Subjects who had been exposed to COVID-19, were actively infected with it, or had recovered from it provided the deeply sampled blood TCRbeta repertoires that made up the dataset. The prospective study material was composed of cDNA or gDNA derived from T cells, B-cell-depleted T cells, or PBMCs.

Here is what the overall study found, with its caveats: The amount of clinical and demographic metadata varied by source and participant and was provided uncurated.

The immunoSEQ Assay, a bias-controlled multiplex PCR, was used to amplify TCRbeta CDR3 regions from genomic DNA. Processing in the source paper ran as follows. Nucleated cell counts per sample were estimated from amplification of reference gene primers within the assay. To quantify the absolute abundance of each unique TCRbeta CDR3 rearrangement, sequence reads were collapsed and filtered. For each sample, productive Simpson clonality was calculated by taking the square root of Simpson's diversity index across productive rearrangements. Here the immuneACCESS table is served through TCRdb, limited to in-frame sequences with V and J called. Missing clones are a known gap in these copies; in checked studies unresolved V genes cover under half, and the rest lacks a known reason. Clonal size and the V and J genes are those of that table, whereas D and trimming came from the DNA. The sample table contains over 100,000 clones; only one count was recorded for more than 70% of them. In total, the top ten clones hold 10% to 13% of the sample.

Each collaborating institution followed its own protocols to collect whole blood in K2EDTA tubes. For TCRbeta analysis, collaborators shipped samples in one of three forms: frozen whole blood, isolated PBMCs, or DNA extracted from either of those sample types. V is clipped by 1 base and J by 8 bases, and the sequence between their germline boundaries is 17 bases long. The germline V gene supplies CDR1 SGHDN and CDR2 FVKESK. The CDR3 runs 15 residues from the cysteine to the phenylalanine. Only the CDR3 portion is preserved as DNA: 45 bases, with reading frame beginning at the first base. Notes on this clone: There is no known antigen for this receptor. No clone much larger than this one lies a single base away; base qualities are absent.

The receptor was derived from a man aged 45-65 years with acute or convalescent COVID-19. Input material: peripheral blood. The rearrangement combines TRBV14 with TRBJ1-1, with no confidently assigned D gene. The CDR3 protein is CASSQAGFVYGEAFF. The DNA sequence is given as TGTGCCAGCAGCCAAGCGGGGTTTGTGTACGGGGAAGCTTTCTTT.